This T cell receptor beta chain appears in the sequencing data of a study of blood T cell repertoires in COVID-19. The participants were between roughly 18 and 89 years old and came from roughly 24 US areas. Sequencing was performed with immunoSEQ multiplex PCR; in TCRdb, only in-frame clones are kept and a portion is missing. The sample contains 140,000 to 150,000 clones, 78% of which appear only once. The CDR3 is made up of 15 amino acids. Germline V gene data show CDR1 as GTSNPN and CDR2 as SVGIG (reference sequence). The germline V and J ends were trimmed by 2 bases and 0 bases, with 14 bases remaining between them.

The source material was PBMCs or T cells enriched from blood (not recorded which). The genes are TRBV30 and TRBJ2-7; tentatively, D is TRBD2 (7 bases). The clonotype was recovered from a woman aged 50 to 60 who had recovered from COVID-19. CDR3 in amino acids: CAWSRGGSISYEQYF. For the CDR3, the DNA is TGTGCCTGGAGTAGGGGGGGGTCGATCTCCTACGAGCAGTACTTC.